This T cell receptor beta chain was sequenced during a study of human T cells and chemical hapten exposure. About the study: DPC (0.01%) was patch tested on the upper back and read at 6 days. A mostly female patient group had alopecia areata, totalis or universalis. Per-sample TCR yields varied mainly from small pooled library volume differences.

Time point in this sample: patch test 2, 6 weeks after DPC sensitization. The treatment: therapeutic diphenylcyclopropenone sensitization with weekly scalp DPC. The study enrolled 18 to 70-year-old alopecia patients suitable for DPC. Trimming took 4 bases from V and 7 from J; bases not matched to a gene: 5. The CDR3 has 13 residues. Germline-derived CDR1 and CDR2 are GTSNPN and SVGIG (reference sequence). TCRdb processed the RACE reads anew with MiXCR; each CDR3 protein has one entry. The sample includes around 99,000 distinct CDR3 sequences, about 10% of them seen just once. There are a few counts of this clonotype.

Sequencing used whole blood, obtained in connection with sensitization to the hapten diphenylcyclopropenone (DPC). This clonotype was obtained from a man aged 40-49 years with alopecia areata. Some clones in this sample may be carry-over from other donors' samples. The chain recombines TRBV30 with TRBJ1-2, with 11 bases that match TRBD1. In nucleotides, the CDR3 is TGTGCCTGGATGGGGGACAGGGGGACTGGCTACACCTTC. It yields the protein CAWMGDRGTGYTF.